This TCR beta chain emerged from a study of CD8+CD57+ T cells in acquired aplastic anemia. Regarding this clonotype: Its target is not known.

Those patients picked for sequencing had displayed CD8+CD57+ cell expansion on flow cytometry. Study-wide results and caveats: Controls and patients did not differ significantly in CD8+ Simpson's diversity.

Profiling that covered TCR beta VDJ and CDR3 relied on genomic DNA as its template. TCRdb used MiXCR to reprocess the reads, holding one entry per CDR3 protein. The data hold hundreds of thousands of distinct CDR3 sequences, with approximately 33% observed a single time. The germline V gene has CDR1 DFQATT and CDR2 SNEGSKA (reference sequence). CDR3 length: 13 amino acids. The ends were cut back, 1 base at V and 6 bases at J, with 10 bases in the middle. This TCR came from a human donor with aplastic anemia. Specimen: sorted CD4+, CD8+, or CD8+CD57+ T cells (not recorded which) from PBMCs. The chain couples TRBV20-1 to TRBJ2-1; D is ambiguous. The CDR3 protein is CSARGVKTNEQFF. In nucleotides, the CDR3 is TGCAGTGCTAGAGGTGTTAAAACCAATGAGCAGTTCTTC.